This TCR beta chain comes out of a study of T cell repertoires in cytomegalovirus infection. The wider study: Based on public TCR beta signatures, there were indications of CMV infection and of a matching HLA type.

Details on this clonotype: Its antigen is as yet unknown. A read error may account for a junction end that differs from germline.

Germline V lookup: CDR1 ENHRY, CDR2 SYGVKD. There are 12 residues in the CDR3. Study findings and constraints: Cumulative frequency (of public TCR beta family members) identified carriers of CMV plus the relevant HLA. Dominant in the ex vivo response were TCR beta clonotypes restricted by HLA-C and specific for CMV.

TCRdb re-analysed the reads in MiXCR, keeping a single row per CDR3 protein. The repertoire holds some 270,000 distinct CDR3 sequences, 22% seen once, with roughly 20% in the top ten. Material: cultured PBMCs, obtained from culture after CMV antigen stimulation. This sequence originates from a human donor in good health (CMV status not recorded). Some clones in this sample may be carry-over from other donors' samples. The V gene is TRBV10-3, the J gene TRBJ1-1; maybe TRBD1 (6 bases). This chain's CDR3 is CAIREQGSEASF. The DNA of the CDR3 is TGTGCCATCAGGGAACAGGGTTCTGAAGCTTCCTTT.